This T cell receptor (beta chain) was captured in a study of breast tumors, draining lymph nodes, adjacent tissues. Overall study results and limits: Tumor and nontumor repertoires were significantly more similar in luminal-like than in basal-like breast cancer. Data fit most tumor T cells coming from lymph node, expanding in tumor. Tumors had less TCR diversity than lymph nodes, more than nontumor tissue. Tumor T cell lymph node origin was a supported hypothesis, not proven.

TCRdb reanalysed the multiplex PCR reads using MiXCR and keeps one entry per CDR3 protein. The table records about 21,000 distinct CDR3 sequences, roughly 30% of them present only once. The CDR3 totals 16 residues. Germline V CDR1 and CDR2: MDHEN, SYDVKM. V was cut by 6 bases and J by 6 bases, with 20 bases left in between. There are many counts of this clonotype. Its antigen remains unknown. Sequencing input: breast tumor tissue. The clonotype originates from a female donor with breast cancer. Some clones in this sample may be carry-over from other donors' samples. V gene TRBV28 combines with J gene TRBJ2-2; D not certain. Here the CDR3 DNA reads TGTGCCAGCAGGAACCTCGGTAAAGGGAAGCCCGGGGAGCTGTTTTTT. Encoded protein: CASRNLGKGKPGELFF.